This TCR beta chain was documented in a study of cytomegalovirus exposure and HLA in healthy donors. Study summary: Falling in the Caucasian-associated ancestry cluster were about four fifths of under 450 genotyped donors. Study-wide points: The study recorded over 150 TCR beta chains that were cytomegalovirus-associated. Data from an earlier analysis indicated that most TCR beta V segments were productive either about 87% or about 30% of the time. TCR beta V- and J-gene trimming, according to a later analysis, was linked to a missense DCLRE1C variant.

CDR3 length: 17 residues. V shed 0 bases, J shed 1 base, and the junction held 7 bases outside the gene matches. Germline CDR1 reads LGHNA; CDR2 reads YSLEER. 60 Vbeta and 13 Jbeta primers were used in PCR. Data came from immunoSEQ multiplex PCR; TCRdb stores just in-frame clones and leaves some out. The sample records nearly 200,000 clones, 77% being singletons. With respect to this clone: Its antigen is unidentified.

Sequenced: PBMCs. The rearrangement joins TRBV4-3 to TRBJ2-3, with 7 bases aligning to TRBD2. The sequence was obtained from a woman in her twenties or thirties in good health and CMV-seropositive. The CDR3 sequence is CASSQDGAGEGTDTQYF. DNA of the CDR3: TGCGCCAGCAGCCAAGATGGGGCGGGAGAGGGCACAGATACGCAGTATTTT.